What follows are 10 T cell receptor beta chains derived from one specimen sequenced in a study of blood T cells in healthy people across ages. Then a second PCR, running roughly 7 to 11 cycles, was carried out with a sample-barcoded 5' primer and a J-beta primer mix. TCRdb used MiXCR to reprocess the 5' RACE reads, holding one entry per CDR3 protein. Among about 280,000 distinct CDR3 sequences listed, 25% to 30% were seen once. Sequencing was carried out using blood. These receptors were obtained from a woman in her 70s in good health.

This clonotype was seen at least ten times. The chain is built from TRBV4-1 and TRBJ1-2; 8 bases are shared with TRBD1. Germline lookup yields CDR1 MGHRA and CDR2 YSYEKL. This CDR3 has 16 residues. V lost 1 base to trimming and J lost 6 bases; unmatched junction nucleotides: 10. The CDR3 here is CASSQGAQGASNGYTF. Here the CDR3 DNA reads TGCGCCAGCAGCCAAGGGGCCCAGGGGGCGTCGAATGGCTACACCTTC.

The rearrangement joins TRBV12-3 or TRBV12-4 to TRBJ2-7; D not certain. This CDR3 region has 18 residues. V was trimmed by 5 bases and J by 4 bases, leaving 27 bases between them. The CDR3 protein is CASSPTVLDSVVEYEQYF. The CDR3 coding sequence is TGTGCCAGCAGTCCAACCGTTCTTGACTCTGTGGTTGAGTACGAGCAGTACTTC.

The chain links TRBV2 to TRBJ2-5, with D maybe TRBD1 (5 bases). Near its end, the DNA agrees better with TRBJ2-1, so the J call may be wrong. The CDR3 consists of 16 residues. The germline V gene encodes CDR1 SNHLY and CDR2 FYNNEI. The CDR3 spells CASSEPPYRGYNEQFF. The DNA of the CDR3 is TGTGCCAGCAGTGAACCTCCCTATAGGGGCTACAATGAGCAGTTCTTC.

Ten or more counts support this clonotype. This rearrangement joins TRBV6-6 to TRBJ2-5; TRBD2 agrees at 8 bases. V shed 6 bases, J shed 3 bases, and the junction held 0 bases outside the gene matches. There are 12 residues in the CDR3. The V gene's germline CDR1 is MNHNY and CDR2 SVGAGI (reference sequence). CDR3 coding DNA: TGTGCCAGCAGGACTAGCGAAGAGACCCAGTACTTC. Translation gives CASRTSEETQYF.

In its sample, this clonotype was seen a few times. The V call is TRBV19, the J call TRBJ2-5; TRBD2 might be the D (5 bases). Germline V gene lookup returns CDR1 LNHDA and CDR2 SQIVND (reference sequence). This CDR3 is 14 amino acids long. V dropped 0 bases and J dropped 11 bases, with 16 bases sitting between them. CDR3 coding DNA: TGTGCCAGTAGTATAGATGGAACTACCGGGGAGCAGTACTTC. Translated, it gives CASSIDGTTGEQYF.

This clonotype was detected a few times. The chain links TRBV14 to TRBJ2-5; 8 nucleotides match TRBD2. The CDR3 has 15 residues. The V gene end was trimmed by 1 base and the J gene end by 4 bases; junction bases not matched to a gene: 5. The V gene's germline CDR1 is SGHDN and CDR2 FVKESK. This CDR3 is CASSQAGTRGETQYF. The CDR3 nucleotides are TGTGCCAGCAGCCAAGCCGGGACTAGAGGAGAGACCCAGTACTTC.

The J gene is TRBJ1-1, the V gene TRBV4-3; possible D gene TRBD1, 6 bases. From germline, CDR1 is LGHNA and CDR2 YSLEER. The CDR3 sequence is 14 residues long. V lost 2 bases and J lost 1, with 8 bases in between. The CDR3, as DNA: TGCGCCAGCAGCCAACTGACAGGGAACACTGAAGCTTTCTTT. Its protein product is CASSQLTGNTEAFF.

This clonotype came up a few times. This chain uses TRBV6-1 with TRBJ2-6, with a weak D call TRBD1 (6 bases). Trimming left V 6 bases short and J 0 bases short, with 15 bases between. Germline CDR1 and CDR2: MNHNS and SASEGT. The CDR3 has 17 amino acids. This CDR3 is CASSLQGSGSGANVLTF. As DNA, the CDR3 is TGTGCCAGCAGCCTACAGGGCTCGGGCTCTGGGGCCAACGTCCTGACTTTC.

A few counts support this clonotype. CDR3 DNA sequence: TGTGCCACCAGCAGAGATCGGGTAGCGGGAAAGGATGAGCAGTTCTTC. This codes for CATSRDRVAGKDEQFF. The chain uses TRBV15 and TRBJ2-1; TRBD2 aligns across 8 bases. V lost 0 bases to trimming and J lost 8 bases; unmatched junction nucleotides: 9. CDR3 length: 16 residues. Germline V gene lookup returns CDR1 LNHNV and CDR2 YYDKDF (reference sequence).

This clonotype was observed once. The chain has TRBV7-9 and TRBJ1-1, with D uncertain. The CDR3 is 12 amino acids. V lost 0 bases to trimming and J lost 12 bases, with 11 bases between them. Per the germline V gene, CDR1 is SEHNR and CDR2 is FQNEAQ (reference sequence). CDR3 loop: CASSLAAAVTFF. The CDR3 nucleotides are TGTGCCAGCAGCTTAGCGGCCGCAGTAACTTTCTTT.